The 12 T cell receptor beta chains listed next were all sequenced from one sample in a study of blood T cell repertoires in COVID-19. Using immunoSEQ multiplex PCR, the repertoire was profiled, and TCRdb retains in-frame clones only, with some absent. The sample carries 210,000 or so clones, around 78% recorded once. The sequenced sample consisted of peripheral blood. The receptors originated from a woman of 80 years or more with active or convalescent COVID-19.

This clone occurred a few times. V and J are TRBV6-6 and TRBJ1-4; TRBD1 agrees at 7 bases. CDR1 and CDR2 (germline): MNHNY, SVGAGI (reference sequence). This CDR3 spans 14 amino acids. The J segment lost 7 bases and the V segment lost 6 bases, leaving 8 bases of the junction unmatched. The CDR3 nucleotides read TGTGCCAGCAGCACTGGACAGGCGGGTGAAAAACTGTTTTTT. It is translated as CASSTGQAGEKLFF.

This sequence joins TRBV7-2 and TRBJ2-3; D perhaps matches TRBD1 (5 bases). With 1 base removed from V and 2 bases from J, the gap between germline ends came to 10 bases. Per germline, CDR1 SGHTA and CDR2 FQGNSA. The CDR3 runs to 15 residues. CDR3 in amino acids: CASSLVGVPTDTQYF. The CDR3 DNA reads TGTGCCAGCAGCTTAGTAGGGGTACCCACAGATACGCAGTATTTT. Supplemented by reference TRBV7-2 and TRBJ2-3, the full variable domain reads GAGVSQSPSNKVTEKGKDVELRCDPISGHTALYWYRQSLGQGLEFLIYFQGNSAPDKSGLPSDRFSAERTGGSVSTLTIQRTQQEDSAVYLCASSLVGVPTDTQYFGPGTRLTVL.

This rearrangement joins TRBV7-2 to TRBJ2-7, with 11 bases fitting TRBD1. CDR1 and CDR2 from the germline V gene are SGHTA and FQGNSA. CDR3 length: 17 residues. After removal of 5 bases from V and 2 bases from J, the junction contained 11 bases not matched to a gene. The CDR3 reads CASSLGGMGQGAYEQYF. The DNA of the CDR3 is TGTGCCAGCAGCCTGGGGGGTATGGGACAGGGGGCCTACGAGCAGTACTTC.

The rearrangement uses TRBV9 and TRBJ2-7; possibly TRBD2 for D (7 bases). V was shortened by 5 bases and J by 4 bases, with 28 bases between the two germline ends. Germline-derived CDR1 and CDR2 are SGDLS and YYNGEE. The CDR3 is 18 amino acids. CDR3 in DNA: TGTGCCAGCAGTGACCACCCGGGGGGCCCTCTGCTGGCTTACGAGCAGTACTTC. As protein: CASSDHPGGPLLAYEQYF.

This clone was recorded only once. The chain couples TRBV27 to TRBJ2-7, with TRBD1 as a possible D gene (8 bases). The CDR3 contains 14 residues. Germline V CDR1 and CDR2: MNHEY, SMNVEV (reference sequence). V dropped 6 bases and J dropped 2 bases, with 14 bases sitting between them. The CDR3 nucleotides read TGTGCCAGCAGCTCACAGGGGGGGACCTACGAGCAGTACTTC. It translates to CASSSQGGTYEQYF.

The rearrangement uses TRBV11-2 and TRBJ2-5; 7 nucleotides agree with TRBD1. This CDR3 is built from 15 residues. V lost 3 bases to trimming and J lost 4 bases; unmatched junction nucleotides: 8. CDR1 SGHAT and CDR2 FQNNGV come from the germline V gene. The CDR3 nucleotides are TGTGCCAGCAGCTTTAACCCGACAGGGTTAGAGACCCAGTACTTC. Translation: CASSFNPTGLETQYF.

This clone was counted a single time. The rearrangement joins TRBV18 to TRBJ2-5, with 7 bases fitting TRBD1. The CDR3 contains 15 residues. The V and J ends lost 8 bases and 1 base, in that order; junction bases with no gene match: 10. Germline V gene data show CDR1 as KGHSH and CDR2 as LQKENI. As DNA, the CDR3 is TGTGCCAGCACTAGTTTGACAGGGCGCCAAGAGACCCAGTACTTC. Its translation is CASTSLTGRQETQYF. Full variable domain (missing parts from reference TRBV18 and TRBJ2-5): NAGVMQNPRHLVRRRGQEARLRCSPMKGHSHVYWYRQLPEEGLKFMVYLQKENIIDESGMPKERFSAEFPKEGPSILRIQQVVRGDSAAYFCASTSLTGRQETQYFGPGTRLLVL.

The CDR3 coding sequence is TGTGCCAGCAGCTATAGTGGCGCGGGGGGGAGATATAATTCACCCCTCCACTTT. Its protein product is CASSYSGAGGRYNSPLHF. The V and J genes are TRBV7-2 and TRBJ1-6; D possibly corresponds to TRBD1 (5 bases). This CDR3 comprises 18 residues. V shed 4 bases and J shed 4 bases, with 20 bases lying between them. CDR1 is SGHTA and CDR2 is FQGNSA in the germline V gene.

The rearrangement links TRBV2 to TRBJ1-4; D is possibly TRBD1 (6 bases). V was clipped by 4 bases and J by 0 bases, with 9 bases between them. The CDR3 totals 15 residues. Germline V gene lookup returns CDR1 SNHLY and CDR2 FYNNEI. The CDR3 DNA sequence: TGTGCCAGCAGTGGTCGGACAGCAACTAATGAAAAACTGTTTTTT. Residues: CASSGRTATNEKLFF.

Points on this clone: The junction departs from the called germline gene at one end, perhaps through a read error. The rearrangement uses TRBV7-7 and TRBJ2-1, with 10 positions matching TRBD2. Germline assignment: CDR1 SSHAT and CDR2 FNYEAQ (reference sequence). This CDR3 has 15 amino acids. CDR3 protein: CASTPLAGMNNEQFF. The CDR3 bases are TGTGCTAGCACCCCACTAGCGGGGATGAACAATGAGCAGTTCTTC.

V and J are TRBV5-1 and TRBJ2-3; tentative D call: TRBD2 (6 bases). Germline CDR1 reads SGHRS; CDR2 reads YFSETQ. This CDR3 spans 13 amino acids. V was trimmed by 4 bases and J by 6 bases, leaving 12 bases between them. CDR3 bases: TGCGCCAGCAGCGCGGGGAGCGGGGATACGCAGTATTTT. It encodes CASSAGSGDTQYF.

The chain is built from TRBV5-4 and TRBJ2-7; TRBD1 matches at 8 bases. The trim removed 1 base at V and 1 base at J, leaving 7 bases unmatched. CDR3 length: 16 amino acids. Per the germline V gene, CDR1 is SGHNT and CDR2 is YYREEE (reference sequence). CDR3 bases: TGTGCCAGCAGCTTGAGGGGCAGGGGGCTTTCCTACGAGCAGTACTTC. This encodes CASSLRGRGLSYEQYF. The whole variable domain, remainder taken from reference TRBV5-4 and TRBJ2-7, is ETGVTQSPTHLIKTRGQQVTLRCSSQSGHNTVSWYQQALGQGPQFIFQYYREEENGRGNFPPRFSGLQFPNYSSELNVNALELDDSALYLCASSLRGRGLSYEQYFGPGTRLTVT.